Included here is one T cell receptor (beta chain) sequence, with context. Its binding antigen is unknown. No per-base quality is available; no much larger clone lies one base away. The data were taken from a study of T cells in Graves' hyperthyroidism and ophthalmopathy (dated by TCRdb to the late 2010s). In the study overall: Peripheral blood was collected at initial diagnosis, before any treatment. A discovery cohort of roughly 100 patients, roughly 43 with Graves' ophthalmopathy and about 58 with stable Graves' hyperthyroidism, was used to find distinguishing TCR V-J signatures. An independent validation cohort of under 20 hyperthyroidism patients and some 15 patients who later progressed to ophthalmopathy tested prospective prediction of ophthalmopathy. For training and testing, the 80 to 100 patients in the discovery cohort were randomly divided in a 7:3 ratio. In more than five Graves' hyperthyroidism patients, the study also compared T-cell repertoires from thyroid tissue with T-cell repertoires from blood. Once sampling was done, hyperthyroidism patients were given methimazole at a starting dose of 30 mg daily, whereas ophthalmopathy patients were given high-dose intravenous methylprednisolone. The paper describes TCR Vbeta CDR3 sequencing of 135 peripheral blood samples, made up of approximately 40 ophthalmopathy patients, some 80 hyperthyroidism patients and about 17 progressor patients. Summary of the overall study and its limitations: Sample size was not statistically predetermined, and blinding of investigators to group allocation was not performed. In cross-validation, a model built on a 13 V-J signature told ophthalmopathy apart from stable hyperthyroidism with 87.88% sensitivity and 81% to 82% specificity, and in testing the same model reached 80%/75%. Blood samples also contained most of the expanded thyroid clonotypes (frequency above 0.001), which suggests that blood repertoires may reflect thyroid immune responses. In validation, progression to ophthalmopathy was predicted by the model with 70.59% sensitivity and just over 72% specificity, a median of approximately 6.5 months before onset.

A patient counted as having stable Graves' hyperthyroidism if no progression to ophthalmopathy occurred over 18 months of follow-up. Hyperthyroidism patients were newly diagnosed, had a disease duration of under 2 months, and were aged 18 to 65 years. Patients with uncontrolled infections, other autoimmune diseases, pregnancy or lactation were excluded. Diagnoses were established on the basis of clinical symptoms, serum thyroxine and TRAb, thyroid ultrasound, and orbital computed tomography. PBMCs were separated from roughly 9.3 ml of fresh peripheral blood using Ficoll-Paque density gradient centrifugation. Trizol reagent was used to extract total RNA, and RNA quality was then checked on an Agilent 2100 Bioanalyzer. The TCR beta CDR3 regions were amplified from RNA transcripts. A first-round RT-PCR of the TCR CDR3 used the HTBI primer set with the Qiagen OneStep RT-PCR kit. Libraries were constructed in a second round of multiplex PCR, after which size selection and purification were performed. The libraries were sequenced on an Illumina HiSeq2000 using paired-end 100 bp reads. The paper's data handling went like this. SOAPnuke was used to process the raw data, with reads discarded if the reads contained adapters or uncalled bases, had a mean Phred below 15, or lacked an exact constant-primer or identifier match. COPE v1.2.5 was used to merge the high-quality paired reads, and each unique nucleotide sequence was defined as a clonotype. MiTCR v1.1 was used to align the clonotypes against IMGT TRBV, TRBD and TRBJ reference segments. The analysis included only V-J combinations with a frequency above 0.0001, which together covered approximately 99% of the repertoires. The TCS score was defined as F50 (clonal expansion) divided by E x V (chaos), with BLOSUM62-based TCRdist calculated between CDR3 peptides within each V-J. Welch's t-statistics and random forest reduced around 510 V-J features to 10 to 15, which were used in a naive Bayes classifier (R e1071). TCRdb took the public reads, trimmed them with fastp at Q25, ran MiXCR for clone calling and kept in-frame beta chains. Identical CDR3 protein sequences are pooled into one entry, listed with their most common genes and DNA. In this record, the V and J calls reflect TCRdb's handling and not the investigators' own analysis. For this sample there are about 400,000 distinct CDR3 sequences; about 13% appear just once. Roughly 9.2% of the sample is taken by the ten largest.

This TCR derives from a woman aged 18 to 35 with Graves' hyperthyroidism. The specimen sequenced was blood.

The bases are TGTGCCAGCAGCCCCTCCAGCCCTGGCTACACCTTC. Its translation is CASSPSSPGYTF. The chain is encoded by TRBV7-9 joined to TRBJ1-2, with no confident D gene call. From the germline V gene (reference sequence), CDR1 is SEHNR and CDR2 is FQNEAQ. From the cysteine up to the phenylalanine, the CDR3 has a length of 12 residues. The retained sequence is limited to the CDR3, 36 bases, with the frame set at the first base. V was cut back by 5 bases and J by 7 bases, leaving a gap of 11 bases between them.